Below, 14 T cell receptor beta chains from the same sample are listed, as sequenced in a study of OX40 agonist ivuxolimab in advanced cancers. Clones were read by immunoSEQ multiplex PCR, and TCRdb kept only the in-frame ones, dropping some. This sample has 45,000 to 60,000 clones; around 84% occur once, and the top ten carry under 25%. Sequences were derived from CD4+ or CD8+ T cells sorted from blood, sampled in a trial of the OX40 agonist ivuxolimab. The receptors originated from an adult with an advanced solid tumor such as melanoma, head and neck, liver or kidney cancer.

This clone showed up just once. The rearrangement uses TRBV28 and TRBJ1-2; maybe TRBD1 (5 bases). Germline V lookup: CDR1 MDHEN, CDR2 SYDVKM. The CDR3 extends over 11 amino acids. With 8 bases removed from V and 3 bases from J, the gap between germline ends came to 7 bases. The CDR3 nucleotides are TGTGCCAGCCGGGGCGACTATGGCTACACCTTC. Protein product: CASRGDYGYTF.

The chain joins TRBV10-1 to TRBJ2-5, with TRBD1 matching 7 bases. The J call could be wrong; TRBJ2-7 is a better fit for the DNA end. This CDR3 has 12 residues. Germline CDR1 is WNHNN and CDR2 is SYGVQD (reference sequence). CDR3: CASMTGTDEQYF. The CDR3 DNA reads as TGCGCCAGTATGACAGGGACCGACGAGCAGTACTTC.

CDR3 region: CASSQVEGDEQFF. The CDR3 bases are TGCGCCAGCAGCCAAGTTGAGGGGGATGAGCAGTTCTTC. The chain combines TRBV4-1 with TRBJ2-1, with a possible D match to TRBD1 (6 bases). V was pared by 1 base and J by 8 bases, with 9 bases between. Germline values: CDR1 MGHRA, CDR2 YSYEKL. The CDR3 contains 13 residues.

In this sample, this clone turned up a few times. This sequence joins TRBV2 and TRBJ1-1, with a possible D match to TRBD1 (5 bases). The germline gives CDR1 SNHLY, CDR2 FYNNEI. V lost 6 bases to trimming and J lost 8 bases, with 10 bases between them. The CDR3 length is 11 residues. Here the CDR3 reads CASRVRTEAFF. In nucleotides, the CDR3 is TGTGCCAGCAGGGTGCGGACAGAAGCTTTCTTT.

The chain links TRBV27 to TRBJ1-4, with 8 bases that match TRBD1. CDR1 and CDR2 from the germline V gene are MNHEY and SMNVEV (reference sequence). The CDR3 extends over 14 amino acids. The junction had 8 bases not matched to a gene; V was cut back by 3 bases and J by 11 bases. CDR3 nucleotide sequence: TGTGCCAGCAGTTTGGGGGGGACAGGTGGGAAACTGTTTTTT. It encodes CASSLGGTGGKLFF.

V gene TRBV18 combines with J gene TRBJ1-1; D is undetermined. The CDR3 consists of 14 residues. CDR1 and CDR2 (germline): KGHSH, LQKENI. V lost 3 bases and J lost 5, with 13 bases in between. CDR3 sequence (DNA): TGTGCCAGCTCACCCAAGGAATTGGTGACTGAAGCTTTCTTT. This translates into CASSPKELVTEAFF.

The gene calls are TRBV6-6 and TRBJ2-3; either TRBD1 or TRBD2 may supply D (6 bases each). Germline V CDR1 and CDR2: MNHNY, SVGAGI (reference sequence). The V end was cut by 5 bases, the J end by 7 bases, with 22 bases between. This CDR3 is built from 16 residues. The CDR3 DNA follows: TGTGCCAGCAGTCCCGGGGGCCCCGGGGAGGAGAATACGCAGTATTTT. It translates to CASSPGGPGEENTQYF.

The chain joins TRBV4-3 to TRBJ2-1; no clear D gene. The germline V and J ends were trimmed by 5 bases and 8 bases, with 7 bases remaining between them. The CDR3 extends over 11 amino acids. Germline values: CDR1 LGHNA, CDR2 YSLEER. The CDR3 reads CASSRSDEQFF. In nucleotides, the CDR3 is TGCGCCAGCAGCAGGTCCGATGAGCAGTTCTTC.

This clone is labeled as medium-sized. This chain uses TRBV4-1 with TRBJ2-7; D is possibly TRBD2 (6 bases). Trimming shortened V by 0 bases and J by 5 bases, and 17 bases separated the two germline ends. The CDR3 covers 16 residues. Germline loops: CDR1 MGHRA, CDR2 YSYEKL. The CDR3 nucleotides are TGCGCCAGCAGCCAAGAAGGCGGGATAGTGAAGGACGAGCAGTACTTC. Its translation: CASSQEGGIVKDEQYF.

This chain connects TRBV7-9 to TRBJ2-3; D is tentatively TRBD1 or TRBD2 (5 bases each). Germline CDR1 SEHNR, CDR2 FQNEAQ (reference sequence). This CDR3 comprises 17 residues. V lost 3 bases, J lost 1 base, and 17 bases lay in between. The DNA of the CDR3 is TGTGCCAGCAGCTTTAGCGATCCGGGCAGGGGCACAGATACGCAGTATTTT. It specifies CASSFSDPGRGTDTQYF.

In this sample, this clone turned up once. This sequence joins TRBV7-9 and TRBJ1-1, with D unclear. The germline V gene encodes CDR1 SEHNR and CDR2 FQNEAQ (reference sequence). The CDR3 runs to 11 residues. V lost 6 bases and J 8 bases, leaving 10 bases between the germline ends. CDR3 bases: TGTGCCAGCAGGGCCGAGGGCGAAGCTTTCTTT. It translates to CASRAEGEAFF.

The V gene is TRBV7-8, the J gene TRBJ2-1; D tentatively reads TRBD1 or TRBD2 (5 bases each). V lost 4 bases and J lost 6, with 19 bases in between. The CDR3 runs 16 residues. Germline CDR1 SGHVS, CDR2 FQNEAQ. The CDR3, as DNA: TGTGCCAGCAGCTCCGACTCCCGGGTGAGGGGCAATGAGCAGTTCTTC. Its translation: CASSSDSRVRGNEQFF.

The chain employs TRBV5-4 and TRBJ2-4, with D tentatively TRBD2 (5 bases). With 0 bases removed from V and 7 bases from J, the gap between germline ends came to 14 bases. CDR3 length equals 15 residues. Germline V gene data show CDR1 as SGHNT and CDR2 as YYREEE (reference sequence). CDR3 sequence (DNA): TGTGCCAGCAGCTTGGTGGAGTCATCGGGGAACATTCAGTACTTC. It yields the protein CASSLVESSGNIQYF.

The rearrangement joins TRBV29-1 to TRBJ1-1; D not resolved. In germline, CDR1 is SQVTM, CDR2 ANQGSEA. Trimming removed 6 bases at V and 1 base at J, with 6 bases between. The CDR3 has 11 residues. The DNA of the CDR3 is TGCAGCGTCCGCGAGAACACTGAAGCTTTCTTT. Encoded protein: CSVRENTEAFF.